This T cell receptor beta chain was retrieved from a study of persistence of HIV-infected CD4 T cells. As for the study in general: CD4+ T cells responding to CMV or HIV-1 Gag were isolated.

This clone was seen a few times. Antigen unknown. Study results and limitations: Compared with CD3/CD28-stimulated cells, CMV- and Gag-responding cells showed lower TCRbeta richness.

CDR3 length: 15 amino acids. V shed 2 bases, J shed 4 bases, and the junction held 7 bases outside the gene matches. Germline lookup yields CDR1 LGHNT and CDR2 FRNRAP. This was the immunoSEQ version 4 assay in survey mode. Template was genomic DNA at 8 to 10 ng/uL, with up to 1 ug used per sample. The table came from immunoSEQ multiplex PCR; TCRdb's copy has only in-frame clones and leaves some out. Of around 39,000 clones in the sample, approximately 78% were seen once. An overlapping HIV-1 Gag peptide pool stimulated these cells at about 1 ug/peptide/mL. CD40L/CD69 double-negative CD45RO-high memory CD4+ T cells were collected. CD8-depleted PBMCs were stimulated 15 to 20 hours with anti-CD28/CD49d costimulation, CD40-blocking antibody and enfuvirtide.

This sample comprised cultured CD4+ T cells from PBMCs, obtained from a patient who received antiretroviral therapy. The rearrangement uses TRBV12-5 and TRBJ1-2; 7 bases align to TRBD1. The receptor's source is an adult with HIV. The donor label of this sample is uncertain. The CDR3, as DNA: TGTGCTAGTGGTTTGACCCACGACAGGGCCTATGGCTACACCTTC. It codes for CASGLTHDRAYGYTF.